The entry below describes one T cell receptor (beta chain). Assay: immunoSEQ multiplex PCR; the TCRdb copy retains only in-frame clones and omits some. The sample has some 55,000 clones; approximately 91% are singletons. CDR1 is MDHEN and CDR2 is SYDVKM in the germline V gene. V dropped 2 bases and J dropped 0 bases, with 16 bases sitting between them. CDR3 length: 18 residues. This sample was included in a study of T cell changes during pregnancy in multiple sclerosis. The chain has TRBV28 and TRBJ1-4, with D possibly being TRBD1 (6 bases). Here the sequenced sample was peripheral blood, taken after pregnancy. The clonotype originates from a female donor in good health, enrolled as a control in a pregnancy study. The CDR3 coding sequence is TGTGCCAGCAGTTTAAGCGGGGCAGGGGCTGCAACTAATGAAAAACTGTTTTTT. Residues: CASSLSGAGAATNEKLFF.